A selection of T cell receptor beta chains follows, all from one sample in a study of T cell responses to AZD1222 COVID-19 vaccine. The repertoire was sequenced with immunoSEQ multiplex PCR; TCRdb's copy has only in-frame clones and lacks some. This sample yields 100,000 or so clones, of which 86% are seen a single time; roughly 6% belongs to the top ten. Specimen: peripheral blood, collected 28 days after the second AZD1222 dose. The receptor source for this set is an adult who received the AZD1222 COVID-19 vaccine. Each CDR3 is given with its conserved first and last residue. Fields, in order: V gene, J gene, D gene, CDR3 protein, CDR3 DNA. A D gene is named only where the DNA matches it firmly.

V gene: TRBV14; J gene: TRBJ2-4; D gene: NA; CDR3 protein: CASSQGRGHPSSIQYF; CDR3 DNA: TGTGCCAGCAGCCAAGGGAGGGGGCACCCCAGTAGCATTCAGTACTTC
V gene: TRBV18; J gene: TRBJ2-3; D gene: TRBD1; CDR3 protein: CASSPYGTGGADTQYF; CDR3 DNA: TGTGCCAGCTCACCGTATGGGACAGGGGGCGCAGATACGCAGTATTTT
V gene: TRBV7-9; J gene: TRBJ1-4; D gene: TRBD1; CDR3 protein: CASSSIPGQGRFNEKLFF; CDR3 DNA: TGTGCCAGCAGCTCAATACCGGGACAGGGGCGCTTTAATGAAAAACTGTTTTTT
V gene: TRBV19; J gene: TRBJ2-5; D gene: TRBD2; CDR3 protein: CASWGGRWEETQYF; CDR3 DNA: TGTGCCAGTTGGGGGGGTAGGTGGGAAGAGACCCAGTACTTC
V gene: TRBV6-5; J gene: TRBJ2-1; D gene: NA; CDR3 protein: CASSYSGAYNEQFF; CDR3 DNA: TGTGCCAGCAGTTACTCGGGTGCCTACAATGAGCAGTTCTTC
V gene: TRBV7-6; J gene: TRBJ2-7; D gene: TRBD2; CDR3 protein: CASSLGGGTSDTYEQYF; CDR3 DNA: TGTGCCAGCAGCTTAGGAGGGGGGACTAGCGACACCTACGAGCAGTACTTC
V gene: TRBV4-2; J gene: TRBJ2-7; D gene: TRBD1; CDR3 protein: CASSQGSGQGGEQYF; CDR3 DNA: TGTGCCAGCAGCCAAGGGTCGGGACAGGGGGGCGAGCAGTACTTC
V gene: TRBV4-3; J gene: TRBJ2-1; D gene: NA; CDR3 protein: CASSQDRQGIEQFF; CDR3 DNA: TGCGCCAGCAGCCAAGATAGGCAGGGCATTGAGCAGTTCTTC
V gene: TRBV29-1; J gene: TRBJ2-7; D gene: NA; CDR3 protein: CSVTFSYEQYF; CDR3 DNA: TGCAGCGTTACTTTTTCCTACGAGCAGTACTTC
V gene: TRBV10-3; J gene: TRBJ2-5; D gene: NA; CDR3 protein: CAIAVQETQYF; CDR3 DNA: TGTGCCATCGCGGTCCAAGAGACCCAGTACTTC
V gene: TRBV28; J gene: TRBJ1-4; D gene: NA; CDR3 protein: CASSLPGRGLFF; CDR3 DNA: TGTGCCAGCAGCCTACCGGGCCGAGGACTGTTTTTT
V gene: TRBV4-1; J gene: TRBJ1-2; D gene: NA; CDR3 protein: CASSHPGDYGYTF; CDR3 DNA: TGCGCCAGCAGCCACCCCGGGGACTATGGCTACACCTTC
V gene: TRBV27; J gene: TRBJ2-3; D gene: TRBD2; CDR3 protein: CASRSGGTDTQYF; CDR3 DNA: TGTGCCAGCAGAAGCGGGGGAACAGATACGCAGTATTTT
V gene: TRBV7-3; J gene: TRBJ1-5; D gene: NA; CDR3 protein: CASARHSNQPQHF; CDR3 DNA: TGTGCCAGCGCCAGACATAGCAATCAGCCCCAGCATTTT